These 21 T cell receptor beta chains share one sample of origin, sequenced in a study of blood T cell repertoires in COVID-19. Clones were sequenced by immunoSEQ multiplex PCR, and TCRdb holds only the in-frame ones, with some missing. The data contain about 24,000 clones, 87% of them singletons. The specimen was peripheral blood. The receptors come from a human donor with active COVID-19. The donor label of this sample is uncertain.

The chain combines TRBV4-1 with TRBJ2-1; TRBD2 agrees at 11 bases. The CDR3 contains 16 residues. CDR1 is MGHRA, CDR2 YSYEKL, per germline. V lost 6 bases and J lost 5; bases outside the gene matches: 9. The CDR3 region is CASSLIAGGLHNEQFF. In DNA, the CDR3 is TGCGCCAGCAGTCTGATAGCGGGGGGGCTACACAATGAGCAGTTCTTC.

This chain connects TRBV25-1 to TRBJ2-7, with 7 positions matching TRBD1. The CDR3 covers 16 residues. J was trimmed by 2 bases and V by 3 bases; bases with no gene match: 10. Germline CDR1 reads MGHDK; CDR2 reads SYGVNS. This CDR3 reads CASSDEARGQTYEQYF. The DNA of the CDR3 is TGTGCCAGCAGTGACGAAGCTAGGGGACAGACCTACGAGCAGTACTTC.

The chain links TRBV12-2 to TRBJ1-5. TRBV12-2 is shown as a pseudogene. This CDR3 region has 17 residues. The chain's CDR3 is CASRLEAPAPGWQPQHF. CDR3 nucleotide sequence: TGTGCAAGTCGCTTAGAAGCCCCGGCCCCCGGGTGGCAGCCCCAGCATTTT.

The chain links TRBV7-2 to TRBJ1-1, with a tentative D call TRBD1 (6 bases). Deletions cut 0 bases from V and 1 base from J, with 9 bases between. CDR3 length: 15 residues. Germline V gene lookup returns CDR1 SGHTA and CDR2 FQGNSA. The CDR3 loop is CASSLARTENTEAFF. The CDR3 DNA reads TGTGCCAGCAGCTTAGCGAGGACAGAGAACACTGAAGCTTTCTTT.

CDR3 sequence: CASSYARKDGELFF. CDR3 DNA sequence: TGTGCCAGCAGTTACGCTAGGAAAGACGGGGAGCTGTTTTTT. The V gene is TRBV6-2 or TRBV6-3, the J gene TRBJ2-2; no reliable D call. The germline CDR1 and CDR2 sequences are MNHEY and SVGEGT. The CDR3 is 14 amino acids. Trimming removed 2 bases at V and 7 bases at J, with 11 bases between.

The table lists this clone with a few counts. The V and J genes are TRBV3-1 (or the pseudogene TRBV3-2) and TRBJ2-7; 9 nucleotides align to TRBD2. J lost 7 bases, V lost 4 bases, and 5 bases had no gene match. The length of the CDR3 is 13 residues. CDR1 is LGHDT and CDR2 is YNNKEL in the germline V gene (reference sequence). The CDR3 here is CASSRGLAAEQYF. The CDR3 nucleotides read TGTGCCAGCAGCCGGGGACTAGCCGCTGAGCAGTACTTC.

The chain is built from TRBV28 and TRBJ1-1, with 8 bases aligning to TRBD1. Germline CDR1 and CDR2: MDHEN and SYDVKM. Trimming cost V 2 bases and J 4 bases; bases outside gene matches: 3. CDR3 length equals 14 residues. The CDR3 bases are TGTGCCAGCAGTTTAACAGGGGGGGGCACTGAAGCTTTCTTT. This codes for CASSLTGGGTEAFF.

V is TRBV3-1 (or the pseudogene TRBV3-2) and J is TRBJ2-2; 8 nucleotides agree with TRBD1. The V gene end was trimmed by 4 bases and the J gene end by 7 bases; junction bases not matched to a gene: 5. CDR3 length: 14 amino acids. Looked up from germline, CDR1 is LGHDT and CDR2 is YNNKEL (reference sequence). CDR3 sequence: CASSPRTGIGELFF. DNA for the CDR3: TGTGCCAGCAGCCCCCGGACAGGGATCGGGGAGCTGTTTTTT.

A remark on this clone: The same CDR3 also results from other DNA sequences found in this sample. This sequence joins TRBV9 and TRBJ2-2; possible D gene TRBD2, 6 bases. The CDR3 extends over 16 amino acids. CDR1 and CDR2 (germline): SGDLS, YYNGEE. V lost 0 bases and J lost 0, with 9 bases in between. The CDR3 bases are TGTGCCAGCAGCGTAGGCTTAGCGGCGAACACCGGGGAGCTGTTTTTT. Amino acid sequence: CASSVGLAANTGELFF.

CDR3 coding DNA: TGTGCCAGCAGCCGACTAGGAACCCACAATGAGCAGTTCTTC. It is translated as CASSRLGTHNEQFF. The gene calls are TRBV28 and TRBJ2-1; TRBD2 is a possible D gene (6 bases). Germline CDR1 and CDR2: MDHEN and SYDVKM. V dropped 6 bases and J dropped 5 bases, with 14 bases sitting between them. The CDR3 contains 14 residues. Full variable domain (rest looked up from reference TRBV28 and TRBJ2-1): DVKVTQSSRYLVKRTGEKVFLECVQDMDHENMFWYRQDPGLGLRLIYFSYDVKMKEKGDIPEGYSVSREKKERFSLILESASTNQTSMYLCASSRLGTHNEQFFGPGTRLTVL.

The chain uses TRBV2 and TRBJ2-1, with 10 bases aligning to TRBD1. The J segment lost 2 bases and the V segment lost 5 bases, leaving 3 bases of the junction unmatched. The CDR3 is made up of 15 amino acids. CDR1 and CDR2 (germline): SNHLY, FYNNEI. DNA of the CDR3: TGTGCCAGCAGTCCCGACAGGGGGCCCTACAATGAGCAGTTCTTC. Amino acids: CASSPDRGPYNEQFF.

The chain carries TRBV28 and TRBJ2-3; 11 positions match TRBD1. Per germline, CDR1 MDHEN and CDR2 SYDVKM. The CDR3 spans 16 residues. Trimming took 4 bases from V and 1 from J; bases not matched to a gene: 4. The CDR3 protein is CASSWGQGVGTDTQYF. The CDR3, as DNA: TGTGCCAGCAGTTGGGGACAGGGGGTGGGCACAGATACGCAGTATTTT.

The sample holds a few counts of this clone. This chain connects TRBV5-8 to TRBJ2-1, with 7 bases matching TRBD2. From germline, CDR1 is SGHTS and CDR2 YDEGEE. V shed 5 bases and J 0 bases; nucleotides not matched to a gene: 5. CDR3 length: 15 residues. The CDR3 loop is CASSWGGGSYNEQFF. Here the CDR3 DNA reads TGTGCCAGCAGTTGGGGGGGTGGCTCCTACAATGAGCAGTTCTTC. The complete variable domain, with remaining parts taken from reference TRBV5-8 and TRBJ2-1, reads EAGVTQSPTHLIKTRGQQATLRCSPISGHTSVYWYQQALGLGLQFLLWYDEGEERNRGNFPPRFSGRQFPNYSSELNVNALELEDSALYLCASSWGGGSYNEQFFGPGTRLTVL.

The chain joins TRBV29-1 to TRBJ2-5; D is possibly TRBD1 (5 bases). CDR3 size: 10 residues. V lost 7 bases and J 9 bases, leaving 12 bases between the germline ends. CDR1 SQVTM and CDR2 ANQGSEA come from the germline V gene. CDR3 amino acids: CSGGPDPQYF. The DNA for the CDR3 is TGCAGCGGGGGCCCAGATCCCCAGTACTTC.

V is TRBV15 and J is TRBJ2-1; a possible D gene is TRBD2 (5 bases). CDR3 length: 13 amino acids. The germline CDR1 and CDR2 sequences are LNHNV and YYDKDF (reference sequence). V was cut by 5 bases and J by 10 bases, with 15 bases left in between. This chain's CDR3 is CATSGSRREEQFF. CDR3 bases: TGTGCCACCAGCGGGAGCCGAAGGGAAGAGCAGTTCTTC.

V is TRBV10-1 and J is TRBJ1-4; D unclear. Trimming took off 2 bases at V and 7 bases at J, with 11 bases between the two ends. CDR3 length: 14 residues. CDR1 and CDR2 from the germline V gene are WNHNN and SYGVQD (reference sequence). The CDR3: CASSENTAGEKLFF. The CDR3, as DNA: TGCGCCAGCAGTGAGAATACTGCAGGTGAAAAACTGTTTTTT.

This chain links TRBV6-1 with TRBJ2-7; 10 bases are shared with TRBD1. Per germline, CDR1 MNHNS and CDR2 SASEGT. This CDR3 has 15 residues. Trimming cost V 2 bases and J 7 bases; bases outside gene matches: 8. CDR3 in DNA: TGTGCCAGCAGTGAAAAGGCGACAGGGGGCTGGGAGCAGTACTTC. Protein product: CASSEKATGGWEQYF.

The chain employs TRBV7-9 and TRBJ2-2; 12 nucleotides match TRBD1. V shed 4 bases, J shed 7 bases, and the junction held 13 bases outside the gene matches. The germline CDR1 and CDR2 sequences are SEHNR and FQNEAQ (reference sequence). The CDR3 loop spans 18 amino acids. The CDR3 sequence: CASSSGGGTGGVGGELFF. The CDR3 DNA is TGTGCCAGCAGCTCCGGTGGGGGGACAGGGGGCGTAGGCGGGGAGCTGTTTTTT.

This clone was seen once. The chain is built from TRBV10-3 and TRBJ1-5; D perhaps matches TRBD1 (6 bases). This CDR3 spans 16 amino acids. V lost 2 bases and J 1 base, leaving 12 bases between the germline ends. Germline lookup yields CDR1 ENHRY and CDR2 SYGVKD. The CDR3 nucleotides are TGTGCCATCAGTGAGGGGACACTCGGCAGCAATCAGCCCCAGCATTTT. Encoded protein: CAISEGTLGSNQPQHF.

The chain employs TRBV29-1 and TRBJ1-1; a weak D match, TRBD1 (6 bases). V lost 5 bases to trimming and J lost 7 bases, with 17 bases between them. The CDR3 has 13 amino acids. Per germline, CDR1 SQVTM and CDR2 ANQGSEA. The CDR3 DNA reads TGCAGCGTTTTGACAGGAGCAGGAGGTGAAGCTTTCTTT. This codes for CSVLTGAGGEAFF. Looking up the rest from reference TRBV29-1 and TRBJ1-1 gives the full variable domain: SAVISQKPSRDICQRGTSLTIQCQVDSQVTMMFWYRQQPGQSLTLIATANQGSEATYESGFVIDKFPISRPNLTFSTLTVSNMSPEDSSIYLCSVLTGAGGEAFFGQGTRLTVV.

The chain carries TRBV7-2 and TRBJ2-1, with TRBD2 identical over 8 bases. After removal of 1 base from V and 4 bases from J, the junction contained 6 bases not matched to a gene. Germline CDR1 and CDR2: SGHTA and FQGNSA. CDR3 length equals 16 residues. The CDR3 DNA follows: TGTGCCAGCAGCTTAGAAGGGGCTAGCGGGTACAATGAGCAGTTCTTC. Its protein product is CASSLEGASGYNEQFF.